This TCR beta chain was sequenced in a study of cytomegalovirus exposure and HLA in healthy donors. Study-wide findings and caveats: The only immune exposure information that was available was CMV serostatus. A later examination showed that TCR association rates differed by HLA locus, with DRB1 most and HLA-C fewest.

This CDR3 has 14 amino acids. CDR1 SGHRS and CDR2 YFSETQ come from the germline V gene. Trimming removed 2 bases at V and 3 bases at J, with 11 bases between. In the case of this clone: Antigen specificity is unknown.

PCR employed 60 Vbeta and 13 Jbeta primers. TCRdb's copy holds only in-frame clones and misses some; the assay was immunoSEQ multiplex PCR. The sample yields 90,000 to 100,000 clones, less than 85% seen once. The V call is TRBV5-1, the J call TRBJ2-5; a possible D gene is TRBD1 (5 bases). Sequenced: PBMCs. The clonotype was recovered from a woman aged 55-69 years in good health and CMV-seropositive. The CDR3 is CASSLGAAEETQYF. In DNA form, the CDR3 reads TGCGCCAGCAGCTTAGGGGCGGCGGAAGAGACCCAGTACTTC.